This T cell receptor (beta chain) was identified during a study of cytomegalovirus exposure and HLA in healthy donors. Study outcomes and limitations: Likely technical artifact: a cluster of highly shared sequence variants. The authors later linked a missense DCLRE1C variant to TCR beta V- and J-gene trimming.

PCR amplification relied on 60 Vbeta primers (plus 13 Jbeta primers). This table comes from immunoSEQ multiplex PCR, and its TCRdb copy is limited to in-frame clones, with some not included. The sample consists of around 130,000 clones, roughly 88% of them appearing once. As concerns this clone: Its antigen is unknown.

Material: PBMCs. This TCR was recovered from a woman aged 18-29 years in good health and CMV-seropositive.

CDR3 DNA sequence: TGTGCCAGCAGCTTAGACCCTAGCGGCGTGAACACCGGGGAGCTGTTTTTT. Translated: CASSLDPSGVNTGELFF. The V call is TRBV7-8, the J call TRBJ2-2; 7 bases fit TRBD2. The CDR3 sequence is 17 residues long. Germline lookup yields CDR1 SGHVS and CDR2 FQNEAQ. The V segment lost 1 base and the J segment 1 base; nucleotides outside the gene matches: 6.